This T cell receptor (beta chain) was obtained from a study of response to subunit inactivated influenza vaccine. TCRdb analysed the RT-PCR reads with MiXCR anew, one entry per CDR3 protein. Among approximately 500,000 distinct CDR3 sequences listed, less than 25% were seen once. This clonotype was detected a few times. The V end lost 4 bases, the J end lost 6 bases, and 20 bases lay between the germline ends. CDR3 length equals 16 residues. These data also featured in a second study, about T cells expressing NK-cell markers. In that study: Template switching by 5'RACE with UMIs generated the TCR beta cDNA. Repertoire data for TCR beta were derived from sorted T cells (CD3+CD56+NKG2C+, CD3+CD56+NKG2C- and CD3+CD56-NKG2C+). Seven of the eight sequenced donors were classified as HCMV-seropositive, and one was classified as seronegative. T cells sorted in several experiments were restricted to alpha-beta TCR T cells by an anti-gamma-delta TCR antibody. For about 6 donors, the dominant NKG2C+ clonotypes made up roughly 1.0-7.5% of their CD8+ T cells.

The receptor's source is a man in his fifties who received an inactivated influenza vaccine. This chain connects TRBV12-3 or TRBV12-4 to TRBJ2-3; the D call may be TRBD1 or TRBD2 (5 bases each). The material was CD4+ T cells sorted from PBMCs, obtained roughly 12 days after vaccination. This CDR3 is CASSYLGLDTRDTQYF. As DNA, the CDR3 is TGTGCCAGCAGTTATCTAGGACTGGACACAAGGGATACGCAGTATTTT.